The 27 T cell receptor beta chains in this list originate from one sample, sequenced in a study of blood T cell repertoires in COVID-19. Sequencing was performed with immunoSEQ multiplex PCR; in TCRdb, only in-frame clones are kept and a portion is missing. The table lists a few hundred thousand clones, around 83% of them singletons. Sequencing input: peripheral blood. The receptor source for this set is a man in his fifties or sixties with active or convalescent COVID-19.

The chain has TRBV6-5 and TRBJ2-7; tentative D call: TRBD2 (5 bases). Germline V gives CDR1 MNHEY, CDR2 SVGAGI. V was trimmed by 6 bases and J by 3 bases, leaving 15 bases between them. The CDR3 length is 14 residues. The CDR3 loop reads CASRDRQRYYEQYF. The DNA for the CDR3 is TGTGCCAGCAGGGATAGGCAGCGGTACTACGAGCAGTACTTC.

In DNA, the CDR3 is TGTGCCAGCAGAGACAGGGGGATGAACACTGAAGCTTTCTTT. Protein product: CASRDRGMNTEAFF. The genes are TRBV28 and TRBJ1-1, with TRBD1 matching over 9 bases. This CDR3 region has 14 residues. Germline CDR1 reads MDHEN; CDR2 reads SYDVKM. Trimming took 6 bases from V and 0 from J; bases not matched to a gene: 2.

For the CDR3, the DNA is TGTGCCAGCAGCTCAAGGACAGGGGACCGTGGCGCGAACACTGAAGCTTTCTTT. Translated: CASSSRTGDRGANTEAFF. The chain recombines TRBV11-2 with TRBJ1-1; 9 nucleotides align to TRBD1. V was clipped by 4 bases and J by 1 base; unmatched bases: 13. The CDR3 contains 18 residues. Germline V gene sequence: CDR1 SGHAT, CDR2 FQNNGV.

This clone has a handful of counts. The genes are TRBV2 and TRBJ1-1, with 9 nucleotides matching TRBD1. The CDR3 has 14 residues. Germline V CDR1 and CDR2: SNHLY, FYNNEI. The J segment lost 4 bases and the V segment lost 8 bases, leaving 8 bases of the junction unmatched. The CDR3 region has the DNA TGTGCCAGCGGCCCTGACAGGGGGTCCACTGAAGCTTTCTTT. Its protein product is CASGPDRGSTEAFF.

Comment on this clone: In the same sample, other DNA sequences code for this CDR3. V usage is TRBV12-3 or TRBV12-4 and J usage is TRBJ1-1; no firm D call. Deletions cut 1 base from V and 1 base from J, with 4 bases between. The CDR3 totals 13 residues. CDR3 sequence reads: CASSLGANTEAFF. CDR3 DNA: TGTGCCAGCAGTTTAGGCGCGAACACTGAAGCTTTCTTT.

CDR3 nucleotides: TGTGCCAGCAGTGAAACGCACAGCTTGGCTGGAAACACCATATATTTT. Protein: CASSETHSLAGNTIYF. The gene calls are TRBV2 and TRBJ1-3; no clear D. Between the trimmed V and J ends, which lost 2 bases and 2 bases, there was a span of 13 bases. The CDR3 has 16 amino acids. The germline CDR1 and CDR2 sequences are SNHLY and FYNNEI.

This sequence joins TRBV7-9 and TRBJ1-5; D uncertain. The CDR3 sequence is 15 residues long. Germline assignment: CDR1 SEHNR and CDR2 FQNEAQ (reference sequence). Trimming removed 1 base from V and 3 bases from J, with 10 bases in between. CDR3 bases: TGTGCCAGCAGCTTAGTTTCGGGTTACAATCAGCCCCAGCATTTT. It specifies CASSLVSGYNQPQHF.

The rearrangement joins TRBV18 to TRBJ2-7, with D maybe TRBD2 (5 bases). The V end lost 3 bases, the J end lost 3 bases, and 15 bases lay between the germline ends. The V gene's germline CDR1 is KGHSH and CDR2 LQKENI. This CDR3 has 15 residues. DNA for the CDR3: TGTGCCAGCTCACCTGCCGGAACGGGAAGCTACGAGCAGTACTTC. Amino acids: CASSPAGTGSYEQYF.

V gene TRBV30 combines with J gene TRBJ1-2; possibly TRBD1 for D (5 bases). Germline V gene data show CDR1 as GTSNPN and CDR2 as SVGIG (reference sequence). CDR3 size: 13 residues. The V gene lost 2 bases and the J gene lost 1 base, with 8 bases spanning the gap. CDR3: CAWSPQVNYGYTF. The CDR3, as DNA: TGTGCCTGGAGTCCACAGGTTAACTATGGCTACACCTTC.

The CDR3 protein is CASSSPTDRYNEQFF. The CDR3 DNA is TGTGCCAGCAGTTCCCCGACAGACCGGTACAATGAGCAGTTCTTC. The chain carries TRBV27 and TRBJ2-1; TRBD1 might be the D (5 bases). Germline loops: CDR1 MNHEY, CDR2 SMNVEV (reference sequence). V gave up 4 bases and J gave up 4 bases, with 14 bases separating them. The CDR3 length is 15 residues.

V and J are TRBV27 and TRBJ2-1, with TRBD2 matching over 16 bases. The CDR3 is made up of 15 amino acids. Germline V gene data show CDR1 as MNHEY and CDR2 as SMNVEV (reference sequence). The V segment lost 6 bases and the J segment 7 bases; nucleotides outside the gene matches: 3. The CDR3, as DNA: TGTGCCAGCAGGGGACTAGCGGGAGGGCGTAATGAGCAGTTCTTC. It encodes CASRGLAGGRNEQFF.

The chain recombines TRBV27 with TRBJ1-6; 11 bases agree with TRBD1. Germline V gene data show CDR1 as MNHEY and CDR2 as SMNVEV (reference sequence). The V and J ends lost 0 bases and 8 bases, in that order; junction bases with no gene match: 3. This CDR3 is built from 16 residues. As DNA, the CDR3 is TGTGCCAGCAGTTTATCCGGGACAGGGGGATATTCACCCCTCCACTTT. The encoded protein is CASSLSGTGGYSPLHF.

This chain links TRBV6-5 with TRBJ1-2, with 8 bases lining up with TRBD1. The CDR3 sequence is 13 residues long. After removal of 5 bases from V and 8 bases from J, the junction contained 7 bases not matched to a gene. Germline V gives CDR1 MNHEY, CDR2 SVGAGI. The CDR3 loop reads CASSPGGLGGYTF. CDR3 DNA sequence: TGTGCCAGCAGTCCAGGGGGCTTGGGAGGCTACACCTTC.

The genes are TRBV7-2 and TRBJ2-1; possible D gene TRBD1, 5 bases. V was shortened by 8 bases and J by 8 bases, with 13 bases between the two germline ends. This CDR3 region has 12 residues. The germline gives CDR1 SGHTA, CDR2 FQGNSA. The CDR3 nucleotides are TGTGCCAGCGGGGCCGCCGGCTATGAGCAGTTCTTC. Translation: CASGAAGYEQFF.

V is TRBV6-6 and J is TRBJ2-1; 10 bases agree with TRBD2. Germline-derived CDR1 and CDR2 are MNHNY and SVGAGI (reference sequence). CDR3 length: 13 residues. With V trimmed by 6 bases and J by 8 bases, 4 bases remained unmatched. CDR3 DNA: TGTGCCAGCAGGGGACTAGCGAAGGATGAGCAGTTCTTC. As protein: CASRGLAKDEQFF.

CDR3 amino acids: CASSRGTGPGNEKLFF. The CDR3 DNA reads as TGCGCCAGCAGCCGCGGGACAGGGCCGGGTAATGAAAAACTGTTTTTT. The V and J genes are TRBV4-3 and TRBJ1-4, with 9 bases identical to TRBD1. Germline CDR1 LGHNA, CDR2 YSLEER. V shed 4 bases and J 4 bases; nucleotides not matched to a gene: 7. This CDR3 spans 16 amino acids.

J is TRBJ2-1 and V is TRBV6-6, with a possible D match to TRBD2 (6 bases). Trimming took off 6 bases at V and 2 bases at J, with 11 bases between the two ends. Per germline, CDR1 MNHNY and CDR2 SVGAGI (reference sequence). CDR3 size: 14 residues. DNA for the CDR3: TGTGCCAGCAGATCCGGGGGACCCTACAATGAGCAGTTCTTC. Translated, it gives CASRSGGPYNEQFF.

The count of this clone is one. The chain is built from TRBV7-8 and TRBJ2-7; 11 bases agree with TRBD2. The length of the CDR3 is 14 residues. Trimming took 5 bases from V and 4 from J; bases not matched to a gene: 4. The germline gives CDR1 SGHVS, CDR2 FQNEAQ. CDR3 loop: CASSRLAGSYEQYF. CDR3 DNA sequence: TGTGCCAGCAGCAGACTAGCGGGAAGTTACGAGCAGTACTTC.

The chain links TRBV2 to TRBJ2-3, with 11 bases that match TRBD2. The germline CDR1 and CDR2 sequences are SNHLY and FYNNEI. The junction had 6 bases not matched to a gene; V was cut back by 7 bases and J by 3 bases. There are 15 residues in the CDR3. CDR3 DNA sequence: TGTGCCAGCACAACCTCTAGCGGGAGGACAGATACGCAGTATTTT. This gives the protein CASTTSSGRTDTQYF.

The rearrangement uses TRBV5-1 and TRBJ1-2, with D possibly TRBD1 on 6 matching bases. Looked up from germline, CDR1 is SGHRS and CDR2 is YFSETQ. The V and J ends lost 4 bases and 8 bases respectively, with 15 bases between them. This CDR3 contains 13 residues. The CDR3 sequence is CASSPITGYGYTF. The CDR3 region has the DNA TGCGCCAGCAGCCCCATCACAGGGTACGGCTACACCTTC.

Only one count was recorded for this clone. The genes are TRBV4-1 and TRBJ1-3; 8 bases map to TRBD1. Germline-derived CDR1 and CDR2 are MGHRA and YSYEKL. Trimming took 4 bases from V and 3 from J; bases not matched to a gene: 5. The CDR3 is made up of 15 amino acids. CDR3 coding DNA: TGCGCCAGCAGCCGTGGACAGGGAGGTGGAAACACCATATATTTT. It encodes CASSRGQGGGNTIYF.

The chain couples TRBV23-1 to TRBJ1-5; no reliable D call. TRBV23-1 is noted as an ORF with a role that remains uncertain. CDR3 length: 15 residues. Trimming removed 7 bases from V and 0 bases from J, with 13 bases in between. The CDR3, as DNA: TGCGCCAGCACCCCCGGCAGGTATAGCAATCAGCCCCAGCATTTT. Translating gives CASTPGRYSNQPQHF.

This chain links TRBV18 with TRBJ1-2; 10 positions match TRBD1. This CDR3 contains 15 residues. V gave up 3 bases and J gave up 6 bases; unmatched junction bases: 7. CDR1 and CDR2 (germline): KGHSH, LQKENI. The chain's CDR3 is CASSPQRQGANGYTF. The CDR3 DNA reads as TGTGCCAGCTCACCCCAAAGACAGGGGGCAAATGGCTACACCTTC.

V and J are TRBV30 and TRBJ1-1, with TRBD1 matching 7 bases. The CDR3 has 15 amino acids. V dropped 5 bases and J dropped 4; count of bases not matched to a gene: 13. The germline V gene has CDR1 GTSNPN and CDR2 SVGIG (reference sequence). The CDR3 spells CAWSHRDRVSTEAFF. The CDR3 DNA reads TGTGCCTGGTCTCACCGAGACAGGGTGAGCACTGAAGCTTTCTTT.

This chain links TRBV5-6 with TRBJ2-7; 8 nucleotides align to TRBD2. This CDR3 contains 12 residues. The J segment lost 0 bases and the V segment lost 7 bases, leaving 0 bases of the junction unmatched. Per germline, CDR1 SGHDT and CDR2 YYEEEE. CDR3 nucleotides: TGTGCCAGCGGACTAGCCTCCTACGAGCAGTACTTC. Encoded protein: CASGLASYEQYF.

The rearrangement joins TRBV28 to TRBJ1-2; the D gene is possibly TRBD1 (5 bases). The germline gives CDR1 MDHEN, CDR2 SYDVKM. The length of the CDR3 is 14 residues. V was trimmed by 5 bases and J by 5 bases, leaving 15 bases between them. CDR3 amino acids: CASSPLRAEYGYTF. CDR3 DNA sequence: TGTGCCAGCAGTCCTCTCAGGGCAGAATATGGCTACACCTTC.

Notes on this clone: One end of the junction fails to match germline, which may point to a read error. The chain recombines TRBV7-2 with TRBJ1-2, with D perhaps TRBD1 (6 bases). The germline CDR1 and CDR2 sequences are SGHTA and FQGNSA. CDR3 size: 15 residues. The CDR3 nucleotides read TGTGCCAGCAGCTTACAGGGGTTCGCCAACTCTGGCTACACCTTC. Protein sequence: CASSLQGFANSGYTF.